The TCR beta chain described here comes from a study of cytomegalovirus exposure and HLA in healthy donors. The study's findings and limits: Cytomegalovirus status was reportedly diagnosed by the classifier with high specificity and sensitivity.

Concerning this clone itself: Antigen unknown.

PCR involved 60 Vbeta and 13 Jbeta primers. The assay was immunoSEQ multiplex PCR, and TCRdb's table has in-frame clones only and misses some. The sample holds around 170,000 clones; around 80% are singletons and the top ten take 1.5% to 1.9%. CDR3 length equals 14 residues. Germline-derived CDR1 and CDR2 are SGHTA and FQGTGA. Trimming removed 2 bases at V and 1 base at J, with 8 bases between. The genes are TRBV7-3 and TRBJ1-1, with a possible D match to TRBD1 (5 bases). Sequenced material: PBMCs. The origin of this receptor is a man aged 40-49 years in good health and CMV-seronegative. The CDR3 region is CASSLQGWNTEAFF. In nucleotides, the CDR3 is TGTGCCAGCAGCTTACAGGGTTGGAACACTGAAGCTTTCTTT.